This TCR beta chain was recovered during a study of blood T cell repertoires in COVID-19 (dated by TCRdb to 2020 to 2022). Regarding the complete study: Samples covering the acute and convalescent phases of COVID-19 were provided by collaborators in the United States, Italy and Spain. Nearly every sample came with metadata listing a de-identified subject ID, COVID-19 status, age in years and sex. The material from the prospective study consisted of cDNA or gDNA derived from T cells, B-cell-depleted T cells, or PBMCs. The dataset comprised deeply sampled blood TCRbeta repertoires from subjects exposed to, actively infected with, or recovered from COVID-19. The samples were drawn from two sources: the first 160 participants of the ongoing ImmuneRACE study, and some 1,300 subjects contributed by 6 global collaborators. Where HLA class I and class II types were available, the types were taken from metadata supplied by the sample provider, not from assay-based typing. The repertoires were released in a freely available public database intended as a resource for research on the immune response to SARS-CoV-2.

Study-level results and caveats: The quantity of clinical and demographic metadata differed by source and by participant and was supplied without curation.

V is pared back by 6 bases and J by 1 base, with 9 bases lying between the germline termini. Spanning cysteine to phenylalanine, the CDR3 consists of 13 amino acids. Only CDR3 DNA is held: 39 bases, read in frame from base 1. This clone was observed once. Its recognized antigen is unknown. Base qualities are not at hand, and no much larger clone is one base apart. Additional DNA sequences in this sample encode the identical CDR3. TCRbeta CDR3 regions were amplified from genomic DNA using the immunoSEQ Assay, a bias-controlled multiplex PCR. Under the source paper's analysis protocol: Nucleated cell counts per sample were estimated from amplification of reference gene primers within the assay. Sequence reads were collapsed and filtered to measure the absolute abundance of every unique TCRbeta CDR3 rearrangement. For each sample, productive Simpson clonality was calculated as the square root of Simpson's diversity index across productive rearrangements. TCRdb holds this immuneACCESS table with in-frame rearrangements only. Some clones are missing; in checked studies, unresolved V genes explain under half, and the rest has no known cause. V and J calls and clone size come straight from that table; D and trimming were deduced from the DNA. The sample includes 200,000 to 250,000 clones, with 75% to 85% observed a single time. The ten largest clones capture about 9% of the sample.

Whole blood was collected in K2EDTA tubes by collaborating institutions according to the institutions' own protocols. For TCRbeta analysis, collaborator samples were shipped as frozen whole blood, as isolated PBMCs, or as DNA extracted from either sample type. The sequence came from a man aged 50 or older with active or convalescent COVID-19. The sequence is built from TRBV12-3 or TRBV12-4 and TRBJ2-5, with a tentative D gene TRBD2 over 5 matching bases. What was sequenced was peripheral blood. The DNA sequence is given as TGTGCCAGCAGCCCGGGGTTCCAAGAGACCCAGTACTTC. Its protein reads: CASSPGFQETQYF.